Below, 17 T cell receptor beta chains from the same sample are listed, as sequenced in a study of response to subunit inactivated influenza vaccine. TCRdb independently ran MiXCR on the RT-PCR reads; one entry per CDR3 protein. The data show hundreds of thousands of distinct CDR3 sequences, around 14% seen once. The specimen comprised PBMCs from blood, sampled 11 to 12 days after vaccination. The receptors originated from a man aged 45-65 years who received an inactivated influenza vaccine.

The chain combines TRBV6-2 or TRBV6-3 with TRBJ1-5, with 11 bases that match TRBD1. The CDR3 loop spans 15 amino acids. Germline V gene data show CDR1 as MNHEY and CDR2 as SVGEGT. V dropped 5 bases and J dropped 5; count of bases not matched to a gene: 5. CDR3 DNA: TGTGCCAGCAGTAGGACAGGGGGCGTGTATCAGCCCCAGCATTTT. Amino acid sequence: CASSRTGGVYQPQHF.

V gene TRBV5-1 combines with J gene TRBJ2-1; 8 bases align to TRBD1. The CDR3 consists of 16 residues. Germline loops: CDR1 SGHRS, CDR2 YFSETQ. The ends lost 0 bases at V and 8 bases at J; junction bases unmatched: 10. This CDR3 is CASSLGQGAPGDEQFF. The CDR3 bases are TGCGCCAGCAGCTTGGGCCAGGGGGCCCCGGGTGATGAGCAGTTCTTC.

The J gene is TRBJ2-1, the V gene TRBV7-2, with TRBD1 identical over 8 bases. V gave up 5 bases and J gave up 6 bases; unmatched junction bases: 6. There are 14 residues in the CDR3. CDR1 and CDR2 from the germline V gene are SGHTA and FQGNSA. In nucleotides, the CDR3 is TGTGCCAGCAGCCGAGGACAGGGTGCCAATGAGCAGTTCTTC. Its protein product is CASSRGQGANEQFF. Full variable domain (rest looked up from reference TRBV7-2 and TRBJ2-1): GAGVSQSPSNKVTEKGKDVELRCDPISGHTALYWYRQSLGQGLEFLIYFQGNSAPDKSGLPSDRFSAERTGGSVSTLTIQRTQQEDSAVYLCASSRGQGANEQFFGPGTRLTVL.

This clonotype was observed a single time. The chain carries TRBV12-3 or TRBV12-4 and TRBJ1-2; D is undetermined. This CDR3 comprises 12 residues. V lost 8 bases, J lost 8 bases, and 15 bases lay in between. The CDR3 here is CASRIGVEGYTF. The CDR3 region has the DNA TGTGCCAGCCGCATTGGGGTAGAGGGCTACACCTTC.

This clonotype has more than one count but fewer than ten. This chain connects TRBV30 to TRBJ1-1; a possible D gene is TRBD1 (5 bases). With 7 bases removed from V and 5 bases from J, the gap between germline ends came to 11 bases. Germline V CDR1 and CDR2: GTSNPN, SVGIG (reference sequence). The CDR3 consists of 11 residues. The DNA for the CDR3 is TGTGCCTCCGGGGGAGAGACTGAAGCTTTCTTT. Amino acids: CASGGETEAFF.

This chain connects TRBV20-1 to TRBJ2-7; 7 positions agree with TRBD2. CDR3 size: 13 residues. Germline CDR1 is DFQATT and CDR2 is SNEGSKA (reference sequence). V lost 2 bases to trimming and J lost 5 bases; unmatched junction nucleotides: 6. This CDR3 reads CSARTGLGNEQYF. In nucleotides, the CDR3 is TGCAGTGCTAGAACTGGACTAGGGAACGAGCAGTACTTC.

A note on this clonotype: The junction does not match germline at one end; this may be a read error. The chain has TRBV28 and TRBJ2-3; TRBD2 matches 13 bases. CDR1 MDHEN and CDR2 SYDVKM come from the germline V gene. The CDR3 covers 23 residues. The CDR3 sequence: CASSSTGVSTRLAGGPSTDAQYF. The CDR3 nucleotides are TGTGCCAGCAGTTCTACAGGGGTCTCGACTCGACTAGCGGGGGGCCCTAGCACAGATGCGCAGTATTTT.

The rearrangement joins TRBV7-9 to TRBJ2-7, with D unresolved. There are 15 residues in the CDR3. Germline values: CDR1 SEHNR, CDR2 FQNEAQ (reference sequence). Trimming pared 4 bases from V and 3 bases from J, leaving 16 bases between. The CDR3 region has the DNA TGTGCCAGCAGCTCCGTGAGGACGGCGGACTACGAGCAGTACTTC. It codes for CASSSVRTADYEQYF.

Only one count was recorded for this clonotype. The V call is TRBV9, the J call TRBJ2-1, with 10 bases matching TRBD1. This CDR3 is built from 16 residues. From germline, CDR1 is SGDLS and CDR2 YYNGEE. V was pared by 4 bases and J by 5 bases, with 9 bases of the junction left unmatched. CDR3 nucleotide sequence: TGTGCCAGCAGCCCCCACCCCGGGACAGGGGACAATGAGCAGTTCTTC. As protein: CASSPHPGTGDNEQFF.

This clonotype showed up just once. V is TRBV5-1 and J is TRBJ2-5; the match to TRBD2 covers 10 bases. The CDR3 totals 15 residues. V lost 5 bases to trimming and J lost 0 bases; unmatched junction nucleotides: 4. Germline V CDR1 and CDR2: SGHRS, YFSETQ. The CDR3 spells CASRGLASDQETQYF. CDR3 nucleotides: TGCGCCAGCAGGGGACTAGCGTCAGACCAAGAGACCCAGTACTTC.

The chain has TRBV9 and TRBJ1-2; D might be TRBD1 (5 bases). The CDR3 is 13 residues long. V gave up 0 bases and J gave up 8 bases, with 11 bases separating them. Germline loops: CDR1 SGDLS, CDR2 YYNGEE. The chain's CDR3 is CASSVGAQGGYTF. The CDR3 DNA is TGTGCCAGCAGCGTAGGAGCGCAGGGCGGCTACACCTTC.

The CDR3 DNA follows: TGCAGTGCTAGTTTCGCTCGCGAGCAGTACTTC. It translates to CSASFAREQYF. The chain employs TRBV20-1 and TRBJ2-7; no reliable D call. The ends were cut back, 3 bases at V and 6 bases at J, with 9 bases in the middle. The CDR3 consists of 11 residues. Germline V gives CDR1 DFQATT, CDR2 SNEGSKA (reference sequence).

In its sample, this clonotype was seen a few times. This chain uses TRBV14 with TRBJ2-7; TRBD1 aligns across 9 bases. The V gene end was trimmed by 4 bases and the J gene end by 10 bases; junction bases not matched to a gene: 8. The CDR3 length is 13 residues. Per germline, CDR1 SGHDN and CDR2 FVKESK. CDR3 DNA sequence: TGTGCCAGCAGCCTAACACAGGGGGCGCGTCAGTACTTC. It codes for CASSLTQGARQYF.

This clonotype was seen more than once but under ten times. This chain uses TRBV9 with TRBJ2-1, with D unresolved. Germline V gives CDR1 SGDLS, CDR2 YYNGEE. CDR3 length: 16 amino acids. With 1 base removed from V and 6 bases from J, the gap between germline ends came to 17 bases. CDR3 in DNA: TGTGCCAGCAGCGTACACCCGGCCCTGGGCCGCAATGAGCAGTTCTTC. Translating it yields CASSVHPALGRNEQFF.

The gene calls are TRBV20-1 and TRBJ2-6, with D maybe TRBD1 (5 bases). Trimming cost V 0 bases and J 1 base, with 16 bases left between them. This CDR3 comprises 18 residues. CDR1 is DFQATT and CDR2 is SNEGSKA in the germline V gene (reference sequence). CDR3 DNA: TGCAGTGCTAGAGACGTGACAGTTAGTCGTTCTGGGGCCAACGTCCTGACTTTC. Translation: CSARDVTVSRSGANVLTF.

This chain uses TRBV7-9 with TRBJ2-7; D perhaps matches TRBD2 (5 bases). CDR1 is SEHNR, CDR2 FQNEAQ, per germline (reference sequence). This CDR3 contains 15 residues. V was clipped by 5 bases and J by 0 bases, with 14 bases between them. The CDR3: CASSNDWRNSYEQYF. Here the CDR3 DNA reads TGTGCCAGCAGCAACGACTGGAGGAACTCCTACGAGCAGTACTTC.

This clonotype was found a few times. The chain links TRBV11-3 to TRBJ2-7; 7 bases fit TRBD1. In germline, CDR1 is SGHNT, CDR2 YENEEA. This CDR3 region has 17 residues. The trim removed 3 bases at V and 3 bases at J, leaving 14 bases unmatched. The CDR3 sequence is CASSFGSLGQHFYEQYF. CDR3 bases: TGTGCCAGCAGCTTCGGATCTCTGGGACAGCATTTCTACGAGCAGTACTTC.